The rows below give T cell receptor beta chains drawn from one sample of a study of T cell changes during pregnancy in multiple sclerosis. The protocol was immunoSEQ multiplex PCR, while the TCRdb copy is restricted to in-frame clones and leaves out a portion. The sample carries about 43,000 clones, 75% to 90% recorded once. The starting material was peripheral blood, obtained in the first trimester of pregnancy. Receptor source: a female donor in good health, enrolled as a control in a pregnancy study. Both conserved end residues are part of each CDR3. The D gene is left open where the match is weak. The size entry is marked missing in some rows and otherwise reads once, few, many or a size class.

cdr3_nt | cdr3_aa | d_call | j_call | clone_size | v_call
TGTGCCAGCAGCCTTAGCTCCTACAATGAGCAGTTCTTC | CASSLSSYNEQFF | - | TRBJ2-1 | - | TRBV7-6
TGTGCCAGCAGTTTTCGGGCTAGCGGGAGGTACGAGCAGTACTTC | CASSFRASGRYEQYF | TRBD2 | TRBJ2-7 | once | TRBV27
TGTGCCAGCAGCTTGGGGTTCAGGGGGCAAGATACGCAGTATTTT | CASSLGFRGQDTQYF | TRBD1 | TRBJ2-3 | - | TRBV5-4
TGTGCCAGTAGTGTGGGACAGGGGGGAAACTATGGCTACACCTTC | CASSVGQGGNYGYTF | TRBD1 | TRBJ1-2 | once | TRBV19
TGCAGCGTTGAAGGTCAGGGGGCCTACGAGCAGTACTTC | CSVEGQGAYEQYF | TRBD1 | TRBJ2-7 | - | TRBV29-1
TGTGCCACAAGGGGGAAGGTTCTAGGGGAGCTGTTTTTT | CATRGKVLGELFF | - | TRBJ2-2 | once | TRBV6-6
TGTGCCAGCTCACCACTGACAGGGGGCAACGAGCAGTACTTC | CASSPLTGGNEQYF | TRBD1 | TRBJ2-7 | - | TRBV18
TGTGCCAGCAGCTCTAGCGGGGGGGCAGGGGCCAACGTCCTGACTTTC | CASSSSGGAGANVLTF | TRBD2 | TRBJ2-6 | once | TRBV7-2
TGCGCCAGCAGCCCGAACGGACAGGGGCGAAATACGCAGTATTTT | CASSPNGQGRNTQYF | TRBD1 | TRBJ2-3 | - | TRBV5-1
TGTGCCAGCAGCTCACCGCGGGGCGCCCAAAATGAAAAACTGTTTTTT | CASSSPRGAQNEKLFF | - | TRBJ1-4 | - | TRBV5-6
TGTGCCTGGAGGGACAGGGATGGCTACACCTTC | CAWRDRDGYTF | TRBD1 | TRBJ1-2 | once | TRBV30
TGTGCCAGCAGTGCCCCGGGACAGGGGCACACTGAAGCTTTCTTT | CASSAPGQGHTEAFF | TRBD1 | TRBJ1-1 | - | TRBV28